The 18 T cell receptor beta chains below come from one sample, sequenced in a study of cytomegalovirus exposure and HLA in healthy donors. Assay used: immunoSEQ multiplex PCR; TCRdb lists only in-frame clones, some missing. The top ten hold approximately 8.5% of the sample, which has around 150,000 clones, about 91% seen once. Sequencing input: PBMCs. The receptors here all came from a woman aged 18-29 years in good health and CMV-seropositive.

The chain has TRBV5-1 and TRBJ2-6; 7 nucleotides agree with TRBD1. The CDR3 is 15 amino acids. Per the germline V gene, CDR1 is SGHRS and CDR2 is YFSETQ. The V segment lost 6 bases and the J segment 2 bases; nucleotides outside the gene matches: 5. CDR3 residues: CASTMTGPGANVLTF. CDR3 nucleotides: TGCGCCAGCACGATGACAGGGCCTGGGGCCAACGTCCTGACTTTC.

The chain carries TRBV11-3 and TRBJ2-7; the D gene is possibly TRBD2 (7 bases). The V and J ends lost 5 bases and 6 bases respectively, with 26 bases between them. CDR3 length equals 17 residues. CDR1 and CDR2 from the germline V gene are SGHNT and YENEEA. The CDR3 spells CASSPDGGGASYSEQYF. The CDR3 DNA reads TGTGCCAGCAGCCCTGATGGGGGGGGCGCGTCTTATAGCGAGCAGTACTTC.

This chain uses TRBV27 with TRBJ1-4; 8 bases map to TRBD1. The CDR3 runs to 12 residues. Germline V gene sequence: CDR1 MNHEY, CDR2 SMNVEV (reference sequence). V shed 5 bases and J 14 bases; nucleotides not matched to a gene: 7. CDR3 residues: CASSGGQGKLFF. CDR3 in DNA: TGTGCCAGCAGTGGAGGACAGGGTAAGCTGTTTTTT.

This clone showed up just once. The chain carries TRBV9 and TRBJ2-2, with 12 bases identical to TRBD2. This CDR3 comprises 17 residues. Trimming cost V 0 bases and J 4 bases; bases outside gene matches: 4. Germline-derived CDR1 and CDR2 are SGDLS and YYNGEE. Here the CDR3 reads CASSVGLAGGVTGELFF. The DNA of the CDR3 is TGTGCCAGCAGCGTAGGCCTAGCGGGAGGGGTCACCGGGGAGCTGTTTTTT.

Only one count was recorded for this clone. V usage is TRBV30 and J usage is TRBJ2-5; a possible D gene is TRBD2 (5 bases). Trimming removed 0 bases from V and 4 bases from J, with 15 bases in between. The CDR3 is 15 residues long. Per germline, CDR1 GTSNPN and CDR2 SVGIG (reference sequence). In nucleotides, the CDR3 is TGTGCCTGGAGTGTAGGATCGGGGTTAGCAGAGACCCAGTACTTC. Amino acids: CAWSVGSGLAETQYF.

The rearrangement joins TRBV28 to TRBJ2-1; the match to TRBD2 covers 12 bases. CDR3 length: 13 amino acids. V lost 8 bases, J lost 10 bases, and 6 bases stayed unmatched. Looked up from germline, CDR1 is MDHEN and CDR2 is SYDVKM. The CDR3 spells CASRLAGEGEQFF. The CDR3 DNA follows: TGTGCCAGCCGACTAGCGGGAGAGGGCGAGCAGTTCTTC.

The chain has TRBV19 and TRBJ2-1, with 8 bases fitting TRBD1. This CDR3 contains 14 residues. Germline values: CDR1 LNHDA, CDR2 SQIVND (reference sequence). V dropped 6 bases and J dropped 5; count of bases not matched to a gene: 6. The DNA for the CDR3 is TGTGCCAGTAGCGAGACAGGGGTCGACAATGAGCAGTTCTTC. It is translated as CASSETGVDNEQFF.

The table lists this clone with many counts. The CDR3 here is CASSYHQGRGYTF. The CDR3 DNA reads TGTGCCAGCAGTTACCATCAGGGAAGGGGCTACACCTTC. The rearrangement uses TRBV6-5 and TRBJ1-2, with a weak D call TRBD1 (5 bases). V was cut by 2 bases and J by 8 bases, with 12 bases left in between. The CDR3 totals 13 residues. The V gene's germline CDR1 is MNHEY and CDR2 SVGAGI.

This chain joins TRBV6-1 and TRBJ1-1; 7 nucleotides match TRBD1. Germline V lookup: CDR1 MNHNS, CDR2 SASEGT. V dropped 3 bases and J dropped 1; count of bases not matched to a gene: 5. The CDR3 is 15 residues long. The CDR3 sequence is CASSERGLSNTEAFF. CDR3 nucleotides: TGTGCCAGCAGTGAGAGGGGGCTATCGAACACTGAAGCTTTCTTT.

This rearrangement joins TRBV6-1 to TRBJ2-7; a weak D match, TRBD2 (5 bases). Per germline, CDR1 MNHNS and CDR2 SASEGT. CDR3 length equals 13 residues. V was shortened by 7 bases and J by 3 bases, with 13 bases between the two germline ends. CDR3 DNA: TGTGCCAGCATGCCGGGAAATATCTACGAGCAGTACTTC. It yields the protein CASMPGNIYEQYF.

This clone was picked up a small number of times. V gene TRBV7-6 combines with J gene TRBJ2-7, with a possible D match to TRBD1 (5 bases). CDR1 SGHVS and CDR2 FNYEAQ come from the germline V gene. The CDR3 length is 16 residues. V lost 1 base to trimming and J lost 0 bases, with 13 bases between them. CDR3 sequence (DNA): TGTGCCAGCAGCTTAGGTCCAGGGCCCTCCTCCTACGAGCAGTACTTC. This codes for CASSLGPGPSSYEQYF.

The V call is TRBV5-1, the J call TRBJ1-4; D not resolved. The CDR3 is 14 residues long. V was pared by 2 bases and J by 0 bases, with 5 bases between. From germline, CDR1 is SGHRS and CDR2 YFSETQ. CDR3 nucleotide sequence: TGCGCCAGCAGCTTAGACACAACTAATGAAAAACTGTTTTTT. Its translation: CASSLDTTNEKLFF.

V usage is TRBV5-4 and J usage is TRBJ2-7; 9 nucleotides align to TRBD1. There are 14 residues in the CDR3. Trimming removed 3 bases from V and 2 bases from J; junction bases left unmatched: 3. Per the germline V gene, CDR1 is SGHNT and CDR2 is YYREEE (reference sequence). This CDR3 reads CASSSRDRAYEQYF. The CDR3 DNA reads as TGTGCCAGCAGCTCCCGGGACAGGGCCTACGAGCAGTACTTC.

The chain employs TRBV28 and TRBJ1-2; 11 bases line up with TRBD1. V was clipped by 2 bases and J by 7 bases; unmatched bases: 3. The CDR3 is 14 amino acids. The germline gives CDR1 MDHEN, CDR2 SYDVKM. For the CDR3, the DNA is TGTGCCAGCAGTTTAGGACAGGGGGCGCGTGGCTACACCTTC. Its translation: CASSLGQGARGYTF.

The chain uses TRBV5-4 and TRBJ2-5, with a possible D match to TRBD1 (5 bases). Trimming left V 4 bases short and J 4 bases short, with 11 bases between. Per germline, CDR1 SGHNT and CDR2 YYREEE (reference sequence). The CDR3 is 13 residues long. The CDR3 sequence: CASSPQGRETQYF. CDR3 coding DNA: TGTGCCAGCAGCCCCCAGGGTCGAGAGACCCAGTACTTC.

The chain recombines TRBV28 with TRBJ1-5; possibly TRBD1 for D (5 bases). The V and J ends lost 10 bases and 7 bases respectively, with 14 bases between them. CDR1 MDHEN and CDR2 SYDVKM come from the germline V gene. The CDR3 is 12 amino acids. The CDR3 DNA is TGTGCCACCTCAGCCAGGGCACAGCCCCAGCATTTT. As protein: CATSARAQPQHF.

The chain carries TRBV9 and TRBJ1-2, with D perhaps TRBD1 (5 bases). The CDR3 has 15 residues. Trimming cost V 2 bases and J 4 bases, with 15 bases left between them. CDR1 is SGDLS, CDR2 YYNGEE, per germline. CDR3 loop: CASSVRQHLGYGYTF. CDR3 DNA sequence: TGTGCCAGCAGCGTTAGACAGCATTTGGGCTATGGCTACACCTTC.

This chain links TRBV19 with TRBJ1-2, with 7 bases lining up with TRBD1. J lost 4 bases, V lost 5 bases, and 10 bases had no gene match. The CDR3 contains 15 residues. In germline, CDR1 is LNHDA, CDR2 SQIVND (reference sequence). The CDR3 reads CASSPPGTAIYGYTF. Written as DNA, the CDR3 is TGTGCCAGTAGTCCCCCCGGGACAGCTATCTATGGCTACACCTTC.